Below, 24 T cell receptor beta chains from the same sample are listed, as sequenced in a study of blood T cell repertoires in COVID-19. The protocol was immunoSEQ multiplex PCR, while the TCRdb copy is restricted to in-frame clones and leaves out a portion. The sample contains more than 140,000 clones, around 88% of which appear only once. Sequencing was performed on peripheral blood. These TCRs come from a woman in her sixties with acute or convalescent COVID-19.

CDR3 sequence reads: CASSPGVNTGELFF. CDR3 bases: TGTGCCAGCAGCCCAGGGGTGAACACCGGGGAGCTGTTTTTT. This chain connects TRBV7-9 to TRBJ2-2; maybe TRBD1 (6 bases). V gave up 5 bases and J gave up 1 base, with 8 bases separating them. Germline V gene data show CDR1 as SEHNR and CDR2 as FQNEAQ (reference sequence). The CDR3 is 14 residues long.

The DNA for the CDR3 is TGTGCCAGCAGTGACGGCAGGGGCATGGGACAGCCCCAGCATTTT. Encoded protein: CASSDGRGMGQPQHF. This chain uses TRBV2 with TRBJ1-5; tentative D call: TRBD1 (6 bases). CDR1 and CDR2 from the germline V gene are SNHLY and FYNNEI. This CDR3 region has 15 residues. V was pared by 3 bases and J by 7 bases, with 16 bases between. The variable domain in full, completed from reference TRBV2 and TRBJ1-5, reads EPEVTQTPSHQVTQMGQEVILRCVPISNHLYFYWYRQILGQKVEFLVSFYNNEISEKSEIFDDQFSVERPDGSNFTLKIRSTKLEDSAMYFCASSDGRGMGQPQHFGDGTRLSIL.

The chain recombines TRBV6-5 with TRBJ1-5; D is uncertain. In germline, CDR1 is MNHEY, CDR2 SVGAGI. CDR3 length: 12 residues. The germline V and J ends were trimmed by 10 bases and 2 bases, with 9 bases remaining between them. In nucleotides, the CDR3 is TGTGCCACTCAGGAGGGCAATCAGCCCCAGCATTTT. Its translation: CATQEGNQPQHF.

As concerns this clone: The sample contains more than one DNA sequence encoding this CDR3. V is TRBV7-9 and J is TRBJ2-5, with 8 bases fitting TRBD1. J gave up 2 bases and V 4 bases, and 6 bases lay outside the gene matches. Germline assignment: CDR1 SEHNR and CDR2 FQNEAQ (reference sequence). The CDR3 totals 15 residues. The CDR3 reads CASSSRTGLQETQYF. CDR3 sequence (DNA): TGTGCCAGCAGCTCGAGGACAGGGCTTCAAGAGACCCAGTACTTC.

This clone showed up just a few times. The V gene is TRBV7-2, the J gene TRBJ2-7; TRBD1 aligns across 10 bases. Germline CDR1 and CDR2: SGHTA and FQGNSA. The CDR3 runs to 15 residues. V shed 6 bases, J shed 3 bases, and the junction held 8 bases outside the gene matches. The chain's CDR3 is CASSKRTGGVYEQYF. For the CDR3, the DNA is TGTGCCAGCAGTAAGAGGACAGGGGGAGTCTACGAGCAGTACTTC.

The chain is built from TRBV19 and TRBJ2-7, with 9 positions matching TRBD1. The CDR3 is made up of 14 amino acids. The V gene's germline CDR1 is LNHDA and CDR2 SQIVND (reference sequence). After removal of 10 bases from V and 6 bases from J, the junction contained 13 bases not matched to a gene. DNA of the CDR3: TGTGCCACCAACTCCGGGACAGGGAAATCCGAGCAGTACTTC. Translation gives CATNSGTGKSEQYF.

The V call is TRBV28, the J call TRBJ1-1, with 8 bases identical to TRBD1. CDR1 and CDR2 (germline): MDHEN, SYDVKM. CDR3 length: 15 residues. Trimming took 6 bases from V and 3 from J; bases not matched to a gene: 9. CDR3 sequence reads: CASSPGDRKYTEAFF. DNA for the CDR3: TGTGCCAGCAGCCCAGGGGACAGGAAATACACTGAAGCTTTCTTT.

This chain uses TRBV27 with TRBJ1-5; D gene unclear. Germline V lookup: CDR1 MNHEY, CDR2 SMNVEV (reference sequence). CDR3 length: 13 residues. Trimming left V 5 bases short and J 9 bases short, with 14 bases between. The CDR3 loop reads CASSISVSRPQHF. In DNA, the CDR3 is TGTGCCAGCAGTATCAGCGTTAGTAGGCCCCAGCATTTT.

The chain employs TRBV19 and TRBJ2-1; TRBD2 matches at 14 bases. The V gene end was trimmed by 5 bases and the J gene end by 7 bases; junction bases not matched to a gene: 10. Germline V CDR1 and CDR2: LNHDA, SQIVND (reference sequence). The CDR3 is 17 amino acids. The CDR3 loop is CASSPTSGGALGNEQFF. DNA for the CDR3: TGTGCCAGTAGTCCGACTAGCGGGGGGGCACTGGGGAATGAGCAGTTCTTC. The full variable domain, with the rest looked up from reference TRBV19 and TRBJ2-1, is DGGITQSPKYLFRKEGQNVTLSCEQNLNHDAMYWYRQDPGQGLRLIYYSQIVNDFQKGDIAEGYSVSREKKESFPLTVTSAQKNPTAFYLCASSPTSGGALGNEQFFGPGTRLTVL.

V and J are TRBV5-6 and TRBJ1-1; D remains ambiguous. CDR1 and CDR2 (germline): SGHDT, YYEEEE. The V end lost 5 bases, the J end lost 1 base, and 15 bases lay between the germline ends. The CDR3 has 15 amino acids. In DNA form, the CDR3 reads TGTGCCAGCAGACAATTCGTGGCGGAGAACACTGAAGCTTTCTTT. This translates into CASRQFVAENTEAFF.

The J gene is TRBJ2-7, the V gene TRBV3-1 (or the pseudogene TRBV3-2); TRBD2 aligns across 9 bases. This CDR3 has 16 amino acids. With V trimmed by 0 bases and J by 9 bases, 12 bases remained unmatched. Germline CDR1 is LGHDT and CDR2 is YNNKEL (reference sequence). This CDR3 reads CASSQEGASGAGGQYF. Here the CDR3 DNA reads TGTGCCAGCAGCCAAGAAGGGGCTAGCGGGGCCGGCGGGCAGTACTTC.

The chain uses TRBV7-3 and TRBJ2-2, with D possibly matching TRBD2 (6 bases). In germline, CDR1 is SGHTA, CDR2 FQGTGA. V dropped 5 bases and J dropped 2 bases, with 15 bases sitting between them. The CDR3 runs 16 residues. CDR3: CASSLLGGDNTGELFF. As DNA, the CDR3 is TGTGCCAGCAGCCTCCTAGGAGGGGACAACACCGGGGAGCTGTTTTTT.

This clone was found once. The CDR3 DNA follows: TGTGCCAGCAGCGGGAAAGAAGGACTCACGGGAGAGACCCAGTACTTC. Amino acid sequence: CASSGKEGLTGETQYF. The rearrangement uses TRBV5-4 and TRBJ2-5; D is perhaps TRBD2 (5 bases). V was shortened by 4 bases and J by 4 bases, with 20 bases between the two germline ends. This CDR3 is 16 amino acids long. Germline-derived CDR1 and CDR2 are SGHNT and YYREEE (reference sequence).

The CDR3 coding sequence is TGTGCCACCCATTCAGGGAATATCGGTTCACCCCTCCACTTT. It yields the protein CATHSGNIGSPLHF. The V gene is TRBV6-5, the J gene TRBJ1-6; maybe TRBD1 (5 bases). The CDR3 is 14 residues long. In germline, CDR1 is MNHEY, CDR2 SVGAGI. Trimming pared 10 bases from V and 9 bases from J, leaving 19 bases between.

A single count supports this clone. The rearrangement uses TRBV30 and TRBJ2-1, with D maybe TRBD1 (5 bases). Germline V gives CDR1 GTSNPN, CDR2 SVGIG (reference sequence). This CDR3 has 11 amino acids. Trimming left V 0 bases short and J 16 bases short, with 13 bases between. CDR3 loop: CAWSVRDTGFF. CDR3 DNA: TGTGCCTGGAGTGTACGAGACACAGGTTTCTTC.

The chain has TRBV11-2 and TRBJ2-5; the match to TRBD2 covers 15 bases. Germline CDR1 reads SGHAT; CDR2 reads FQNNGV. V was clipped by 4 bases and J by 5 bases; unmatched bases: 8. This CDR3 is 17 amino acids long. The CDR3 DNA reads as TGTGCCAGCAGCTATAGGACTAGCGGGGGGGCCCGGGAGACCCAGTACTTC. This gives the protein CASSYRTSGGARETQYF.

The chain combines TRBV6-2 or TRBV6-3 with TRBJ2-1; TRBD2 aligns across 8 bases. V gave up 1 base and J gave up 4 bases; unmatched junction bases: 3. This CDR3 is built from 15 residues. Germline V gene sequence: CDR1 MNHEY, CDR2 SVGEGT. The CDR3 region is CASSYWAGGYNEQFF. The CDR3, as DNA: TGTGCCAGCAGTTACTGGGCGGGGGGTTACAATGAGCAGTTCTTC.

The genes are TRBV6-5 and TRBJ2-7; the match to TRBD2 covers 11 bases. The CDR3 extends over 16 amino acids. Losses at the gene ends were 2 bases for V and 4 bases for J; bases not matched to a gene: 7. CDR1 and CDR2 from the germline V gene are MNHEY and SVGAGI. CDR3 region: CASSYRVGLAVYEQYF. In nucleotides, the CDR3 is TGTGCCAGCAGTTACCGAGTGGGACTAGCGGTTTACGAGCAGTACTTC.

This sequence joins TRBV19 and TRBJ1-2; tentatively, D is TRBD1 (6 bases). Germline V CDR1 and CDR2: LNHDA, SQIVND (reference sequence). The CDR3 spans 16 residues. Trimming removed 6 bases from V and 3 bases from J, with 20 bases in between. CDR3 sequence: CASRSQGSRGDYGYTF. CDR3 nucleotide sequence: TGTGCCAGTAGGTCACAGGGATCCCGGGGGGACTATGGCTACACCTTC.

The chain uses TRBV4-2 and TRBJ2-5; 10 nucleotides line up with TRBD1. Germline loops: CDR1 LGHNA, CDR2 YNFKEQ. The CDR3 is 17 residues long. V lost 2 bases, J lost 5 bases, and 11 bases stayed unmatched. CDR3 loop: CASSQPGQGDVLETQYF. The CDR3 nucleotides are TGTGCCAGCAGCCAACCTGGACAGGGGGATGTATTGGAGACCCAGTACTTC.

Only one count was recorded for this clone. The chain couples TRBV7-2 to TRBJ1-1; possible D gene TRBD1, 5 bases. Trimming removed 2 bases from V and 4 bases from J, with 11 bases in between. Germline V gene sequence: CDR1 SGHTA, CDR2 FQGNSA. This CDR3 contains 14 residues. The CDR3 nucleotides read TGTGCCAGCAGCTTACTTGACGGGGGCACTGAAGCTTTCTTT. The encoded protein is CASSLLDGGTEAFF.

This chain uses TRBV29-1 with TRBJ2-7; TRBD1 matches 9 bases. The ends lost 4 bases at V and 2 bases at J; junction bases unmatched: 3. Germline CDR1 SQVTM, CDR2 ANQGSEA. The CDR3 covers 13 residues. The CDR3 loop is CSVARQGAYEQYF. CDR3 DNA sequence: TGCAGCGTTGCCCGACAGGGGGCCTACGAGCAGTACTTC.

This sequence joins TRBV7-2 and TRBJ1-2; 10 nucleotides align to TRBD1. CDR3 length: 14 amino acids. The V gene end was trimmed by 5 bases and the J gene end by 8 bases; junction bases not matched to a gene: 8. The germline gives CDR1 SGHTA, CDR2 FQGNSA. The CDR3 bases are TGTGCCAGCAGCCCCGGGACAGGGGCGGAAGGCTACACCTTC. Amino acids: CASSPGTGAEGYTF.

V usage is TRBV7-2 and J usage is TRBJ2-1; 8 bases align to TRBD1. Trimming took 5 bases from V and 7 from J; bases not matched to a gene: 7. From germline, CDR1 is SGHTA and CDR2 FQGNSA. The CDR3 consists of 14 residues. CDR3 DNA: TGTGCCAGCAGCCCCCGGGACAGGCGGAATGAGCAGTTCTTC. This sequence encodes CASSPRDRRNEQFF.